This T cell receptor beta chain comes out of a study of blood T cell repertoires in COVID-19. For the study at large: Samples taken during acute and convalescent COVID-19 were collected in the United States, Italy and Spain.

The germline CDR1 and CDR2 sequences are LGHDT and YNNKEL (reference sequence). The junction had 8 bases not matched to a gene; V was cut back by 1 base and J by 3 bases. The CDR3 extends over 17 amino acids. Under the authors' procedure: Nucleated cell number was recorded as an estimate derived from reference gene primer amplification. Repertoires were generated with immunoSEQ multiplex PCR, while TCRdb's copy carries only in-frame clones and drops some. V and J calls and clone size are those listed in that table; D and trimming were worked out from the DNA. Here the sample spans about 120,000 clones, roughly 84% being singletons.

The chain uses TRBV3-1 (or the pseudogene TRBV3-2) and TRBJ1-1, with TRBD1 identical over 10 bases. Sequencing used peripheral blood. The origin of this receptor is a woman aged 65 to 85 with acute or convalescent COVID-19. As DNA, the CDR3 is TGTGCCAGCAGCCAAGGCGCCGGGACAGGGGTCGACACTGAAGCTTTCTTT. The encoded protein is CASSQGAGTGVDTEAFF.